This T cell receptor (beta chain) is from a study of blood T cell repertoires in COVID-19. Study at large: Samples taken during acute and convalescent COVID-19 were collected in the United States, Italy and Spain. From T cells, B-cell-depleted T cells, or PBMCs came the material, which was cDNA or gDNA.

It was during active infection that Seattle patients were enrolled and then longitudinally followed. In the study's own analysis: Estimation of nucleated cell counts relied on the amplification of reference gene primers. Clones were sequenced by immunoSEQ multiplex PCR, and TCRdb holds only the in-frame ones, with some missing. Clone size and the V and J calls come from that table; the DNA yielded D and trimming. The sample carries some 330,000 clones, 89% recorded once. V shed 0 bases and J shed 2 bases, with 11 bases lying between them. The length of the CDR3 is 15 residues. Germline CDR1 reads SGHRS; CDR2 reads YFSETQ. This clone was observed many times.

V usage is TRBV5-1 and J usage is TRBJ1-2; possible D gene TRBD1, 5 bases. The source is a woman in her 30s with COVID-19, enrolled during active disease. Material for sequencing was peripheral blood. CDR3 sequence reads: CASSLVGEENYGYTF. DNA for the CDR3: TGCGCCAGCAGCTTGGTAGGGGAGGAGAACTATGGCTACACCTTC.